This T cell receptor (beta chain) was identified during a study of blood T cell repertoires in COVID-19. The wider study: Spain, Italy and the United States supplied samples that represented acute and convalescent COVID-19. T cells, B-cell-depleted T cells, or PBMCs supplied cDNA or gDNA.

Sequencing was performed with immunoSEQ multiplex PCR; in TCRdb, only in-frame clones are kept and a portion is missing. Here the sample spans roughly 120,000 clones, over 60% being singletons. Sequenced input: peripheral blood. This sequence originates from a human donor in a cohort sampled during active COVID-19.

CDR3 sequence: CASSQGLGYEQYF. DNA for the CDR3: TGTGCCAGCAGTCAGGGTCTGGGCTACGAGCAGTACTTC. This rearrangement joins TRBV6-2 or TRBV6-3 to TRBJ2-7; perhaps TRBD1 as D (5 bases). There are 13 residues in the CDR3. V lost 5 bases and J 3 bases, leaving 11 bases between the germline ends. Germline CDR1 MNHEY, CDR2 SVGEGT.